This paragraph reports one TCR beta chain. This sample was included in a study of cytotoxic CD8 clonotypes in ibrutinib-treated CLL. The assay was immunoSEQ multiplex PCR, and TCRdb's table has in-frame clones only and misses some. Of approximately 320,000 clones listed, under 70% are singletons. Germline V gives CDR1 SQVTM, CDR2 ANQGSEA. This CDR3 region has 13 residues. The chain employs TRBV29-1 and TRBJ2-5; TRBD2 is a possible D gene (6 bases). The J call may be faulty, since TRBJ2-7 better matches the DNA end. Sequencing used PBMCs, obtained after 36 months of ibrutinib treatment. The clonotype originates from a human donor with chronic lymphocytic leukemia. This CDR3 reads CSAKLQKGLEQYF. DNA of the CDR3: TGCAGCGCCAAACTTCAAAAGGGACTCGAGCAGTACTTC.